This TCR beta chain appears in the sequencing data of a study of cytomegalovirus exposure and HLA in healthy donors (TCRdb year 2017). For the wider study: In an earlier analysis of fewer than 750 of the donors, 250 to 350 Gb of sequence data and some 120 million unique TCR beta sequences from 150 million to 200 million T cells were reported. About 300 gigabases of sequencing data and around 85 million unique TCR sequences made up an early release that covered about 640 HLA-typed donors. Of the roughly 410 genotyped donors, roughly 76% were placed in the genetic ancestry cluster associated with self-reported Caucasian donors. The study aimed to test whether signatures of past pathogen exposure could be identified by cataloging public T cell receptors. The study used immunosequencing to profile the T cell repertoires of 670 or so subjects and linked those repertoires to cytomegalovirus serostatus. Besides the first cohort of approximately 710 subjects, a separate validation cohort made up of about 120 different subjects was used. To predict cytomegalovirus infection status, the study brought together high-throughput TCR immunosequencing, statistical association of individual TCRs with disease status, and machine learning. A later analysis re-analyzed previously published TCR beta repertoires from about 730 donors and added high-resolution HLA genotyping to study TCR occurrence patterns. Rather than drawing on any new phenotypic data, the later analysis identified candidate immune exposures from TCR beta sequences and the way those sequences occurred across donors. To decide whether each TCR beta V gene segment behaved as functional or pseudogenic, an earlier analysis of some 600 of the donors relied on high-throughput TCR beta sequencing. Donor age, sex, ethnicity and CMV serostatus were compiled alongside the repertoire data. A later genetic analysis used genome-wide SNP genotypes for about 60% of the 666 donors, treating that subset as a discovery cohort. All discovery cohort repertoires had been generated on a single sequencing platform. HLA typing included class I and class II loci at four-digit resolution. The number of typed donors differed by locus: about 620-640 for A, B, C, DRB1 and DQB1; some 500 for DQA1; roughly 600 for DPA1; and around 470 for DPB1. Several DR-DQ haplotypes were treated as single units for association and clustering because of strong linkage in the cohort. Among some 400 genotyped donors of the cohort, an average of approximately 230,000 unique TCR beta nucleotide sequences were sequenced per donor, about a sixth of them non-productive. Broader findings and caveats from the paper: A later analysis associated approximately 17,000 TCR beta sequences with specific HLA alleles at a false discovery rate of 0.05. Strong co-occurrence of HLA alleles, especially DR and DQ, made assigning TCR associations to individual alleles difficult. The sequencing pipeline was judged likely to have produced a cluster of highly shared sequence variants as a technical artifact. In a later genetic analysis, a missense DCLRE1C variant was associated with V-gene and J-gene trimming of TCR beta chains, and the association was replicated in an independent cohort. HLA typing was unavailable for some donors at each locus, so association tests used only the typed subset. According to a later analysis, most CMV-associated TCR beta chains appeared to be HLA-restricted, and the HLA associations seemed to be driven largely by CMV exposure. A later analysis reported that several top co-occurrence clusters appeared linked to parvovirus B19, influenza, CMV and Epstein-Barr virus. According to a later analysis, TCR association rates differed among HLA loci, with DRB1 alleles showing the most associated TCRs and HLA-C alleles showing the fewest. In this cohort, only TCR beta chains were sequenced, and detectable features were limited by the absence of alpha or paired-chain data. Compared with the approximately 670-donor mean, donors in an Asian-associated ancestry cluster had fewer N-insertions in productive TCRs, according to a later genetic analysis. CMV serostatus was the only immune exposure information available for the cohort. The classifier was reported to diagnose cytomegalovirus status with high specificity and sensitivity in both the original and validation cohorts. Correlated functional status among segregating V segments might reflect linkage disequilibrium, but an unknown experimental factor could not be ruled out. The study gave a list of more than 150 TCR beta chains associated with cytomegalovirus. A later analysis found that HLA-associated TCR beta chains were more clonally expanded and had lower generation probabilities than equally common non-associated chains. A few of the identified cytomegalovirus-associated TCR beta chains were confirmed in vitro to be specific for cytomegalovirus antigens. The authors suggested that the approach could potentially be generalized to other disease states and immunological phenotypes. The presence/absence analyses assumed that sequencing depth was roughly uniform across donors, and that assumption may not be true. Because counts were too low, approximately 18 rarely observed V segments, including chromosome 9 orphons, were excluded from the earlier analysis of around 590 of the donors. Some IMGT-functional V segments, including TRBV6-2 and TRBV6-3, could not be told apart with the 87-base-pair reads, so those segments were excluded. Most TCR sequences were seen in very few donors, while some public TCRs were found in many individuals. A further reported finding was that TCR beta sequences accurately predicted the HLA-A and HLA-B alleles for most subjects in the first cohort. In an earlier analysis of roughly 560 of the donors, most TCR beta V segments were observed in productive rearrangements about 87% or about 30% of the time, broadly matching IMGT annotations.

The cohort consisted of approximately 670 healthy bone marrow donors. At the time of sampling, all cohort members were nominally healthy, though unrecorded immune exposures were likely present. The donor tested CMV seronegative, placing the donor among the 350 to 400 seronegative members of the cohort. A peripheral blood sample was collected from each donor, and TCR beta sequencing was performed on peripheral blood mononuclear cells. Genomic DNA was extracted from the blood cell samples with the Qiagen DNeasy Blood Extraction Kit. Libraries were made using the immunoSEQ multiplex PCR assay. A mixture of 60 forward primers for TCR Vbeta segments and 13 reverse primers for TCR Jbeta segments was used in the multiplex PCR. Amplification of the CDR3 region of rearranged TCR beta genes was performed with a multiplex PCR assay on genomic DNA. Amplified TCR beta libraries were sequenced as 87-base-pair reads on the Illumina HiSeq System. In the authors' own workflow: A later analysis counted about 80 million unique TCR beta chains across the approximately 700 repertoires, and around 12 million of these chains were shared by at least two donors. Raw reads were error-corrected and collapsed into unique sequences with a nearest-neighbor algorithm that merged closely related sequences to remove PCR and sequencing errors. To assign V, D and J gene segments, CDR3 sequences were aligned to IMGT reference sequences. For a sequence to be retained, a match of at least six nucleotides was required to both a V gene segment and a J gene segment. Rearrangements were classified as productive when the CDR3 lacked stop codons and remained in frame with V and J, and all other rearrangements were classified as non-productive. Following IMGT convention, CDR3 was defined as the stretch from the second conserved V-encoded cysteine to the conserved J-encoded phenylalanine. The earlier analysis of around 640 of the donors excluded sequences that lacked an unambiguous match to a single V gene segment. In an earlier analysis of approximately 590 of the donors, a V segment was called functional when productive rearrangements were above 56.7%, and segregating when the standard deviation between donors exceeded 5%. A statistical classification framework was built to diagnose cytomegalovirus status from the catalog of TCR beta chain sequences. A later analysis assigned V and J genes by comparing TCR nucleotide sequences with IMGT/GENE-DB human TR gene sequences. In a later analysis, CDR3 sequences and most-parsimonious VDJ recombination scenarios were assigned using the TCRdist pipeline. A later analysis defined each TCR beta chain by its CDR3 amino acid sequence plus V-gene family, and excluded reads lacking a unique V-gene family. As a way to deal with suspected cross-contamination and a sequencing artifact, a later analysis dropped 640 or so nucleotide sequences that were highly shared and had low generation probability. In a later analysis, a clonal expansion index for each public chain was calculated from normalized within-repertoire ranks of inferred template counts. A later analysis computed generation probabilities with a VDJ recombination model fitted to out-of-frame rearrangements, and checked the results against IGoR. Hypergeometric tests were used in a later analysis to score TCR-TCR, TCR-HLA and TCR-CMV co-occurrence, with a repertoire-size bias correction applied to the TCR pairs. To estimate false discovery rates, a later analysis permuted the HLA or CMV assignments 20 times. In a later analysis, co-occurring TCRs were grouped using DBSCAN, and TCRdist sequence similarity was added for clustering within HLA-allele-positive subsets. Repertoires with fewer than 30,000 or more than 120,000 public chains, plus five repertoires with anomalous nucleotide sharing, were excluded from co-occurrence clustering. TCRdb limited this immuneACCESS table to in-frame rearrangements with V and J called. A share of clones is missing; checked studies link under half to unresolved V genes, and the rest is unexplained. That table is the source of V, J and clone size, and D and trimming were worked out from the DNA. The sample table shows roughly 220,000 clones, and 65% to 75% are seen once. The top ten clonotypes cover roughly 1.9% of the sample.

For this clone: Its antigen remains undetermined. It has no much larger one-base neighbor in the sample; base qualities were not kept.

The CDR3 spans 15 residues, from the cysteine through the phenylalanine. Solely the CDR3 DNA is kept, with 45 bases framed from the first base. CDR1 SEHNR and CDR2 FQNEAQ were looked up in the germline V gene (reference sequence). Here the chain combines TRBV7-9 and TRBJ2-5, and 10 bases in between align with TRBD1. TRBJ2-7 matches the DNA end more closely, so the J call is doubtful. The TCR comes from a woman aged 25 to 39 in good health and CMV-seronegative. Sequencing used PBMCs. The DNA sequence is as follows: TGTGCCAGCAGCTTAGGGGGACAGGGGAAGGACGAGCAGTACTTC. The encoded protein is CASSLGGQGKDEQYF.